The T cell receptor beta chain under discussion was sequenced for a study of shared clonotypes between healthy human individuals. Study-wide points: Generation of non-shared clonotypes was less probable than generation of clonotypes shared by all four donors. The diversity represented, both genetic and in exposure history, was limited by few donors.

This clone showed up just a few times. Its specificity is not known. Healthy HIV-negative adults with no recent acute infections or vaccinations were recruited as donors. CD8 memory was a combination that joined CD45RO+ cells with CCR7-negative CD45RA+ TemRA cells. The CDR3 is 15 amino acids. Looked up from germline, CDR1 is SGHTA and CDR2 is FQGNSA. V dropped 2 bases and J dropped 4 bases, with 14 bases sitting between them. Profiling relied on immunoSEQ multiplex PCR, and the TCRdb table lists in-frame clones only, not all of them. The data hold a few hundred thousand clones, with around 90% observed a single time.

This receptor was obtained from a man younger than 30 in good health. Sequenced: memory CD8+ T cells sorted from blood. As to subset: CD45RO+ cells pooled with CCR7-negative TemRA cells. The gene calls are TRBV7-2 and TRBJ1-1, with D unclear. The CDR3 spells CASSLIPEGATEAFF. The CDR3 DNA is TGTGCCAGCAGCTTAATACCAGAAGGCGCCACTGAAGCTTTCTTT. Looking up the rest from reference TRBV7-2 and TRBJ1-1 gives the full variable domain: GAGVSQSPSNKVTEKGKDVELRCDPISGHTALYWYRQSLGQGLEFLIYFQGNSAPDKSGLPSDRFSAERTGGSVSTLTIQRTQQEDSAVYLCASSLIPEGATEAFFGQGTRLTVV.